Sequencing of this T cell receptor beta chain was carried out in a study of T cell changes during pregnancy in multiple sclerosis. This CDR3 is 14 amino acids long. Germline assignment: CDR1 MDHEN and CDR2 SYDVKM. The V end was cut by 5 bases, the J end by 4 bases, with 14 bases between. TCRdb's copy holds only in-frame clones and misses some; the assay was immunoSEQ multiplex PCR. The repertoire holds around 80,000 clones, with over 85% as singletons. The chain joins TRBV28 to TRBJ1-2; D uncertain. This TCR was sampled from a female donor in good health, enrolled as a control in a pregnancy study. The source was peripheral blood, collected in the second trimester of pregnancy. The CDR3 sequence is CASSPLVAPYGYTF. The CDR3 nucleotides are TGTGCCAGCAGTCCCCTCGTGGCCCCCTATGGCTACACCTTC.